This TCR beta chain came from a study of Ad26.COV2.S vaccination and SARS-CoV-2 variants. Across the study: Enrolled in COV1001, the donor was in the Ad26.COV2.S trial arm, which received the vaccine. Intramuscular Ad26.COV2.S doses were given once or twice, 56 days apart. General study results and limits: Spike-specific responses of CD8+ and CD4+ T cells were reported to display substantial breadth after vaccination.

CDR3 length equals 15 residues. The V end lost 8 bases, the J end lost 3 bases, and 19 bases lay between the germline ends. Germline CDR1 MNHEY, CDR2 SMNVEV (reference sequence). Described treatment: 15 to 20 received Ad26.COV2.S at low or high dose, single or two shots; roughly five received placebo; per-sample allocation not given. Sample collection was performed on day 63 after the first vaccine or placebo injection. Turning to this clone: Its specificity is unknown.

Only in-frame clones appear in the TCRdb table, and some are missing; sequencing was by immunoSEQ multiplex PCR. There are more than 250,000 clones in the sample; more than 75% occur only once, and 2.5% to 3.5% lies in the top ten. The specimen comprised peripheral blood, sampled in a trial of Ad26.COV2.S vaccine versus placebo. The chain has TRBV27 and TRBJ1-2; tentative D call: TRBD1 (5 bases). The source of this sequence is a person between 18 and 65 years old who received the Ad26.COV2.S COVID-19 vaccine or a placebo. The CDR3 protein is CASGSGGLGDYGYTF. DNA for the CDR3: TGTGCCAGCGGTTCTGGGGGACTGGGGGACTATGGCTACACCTTC.